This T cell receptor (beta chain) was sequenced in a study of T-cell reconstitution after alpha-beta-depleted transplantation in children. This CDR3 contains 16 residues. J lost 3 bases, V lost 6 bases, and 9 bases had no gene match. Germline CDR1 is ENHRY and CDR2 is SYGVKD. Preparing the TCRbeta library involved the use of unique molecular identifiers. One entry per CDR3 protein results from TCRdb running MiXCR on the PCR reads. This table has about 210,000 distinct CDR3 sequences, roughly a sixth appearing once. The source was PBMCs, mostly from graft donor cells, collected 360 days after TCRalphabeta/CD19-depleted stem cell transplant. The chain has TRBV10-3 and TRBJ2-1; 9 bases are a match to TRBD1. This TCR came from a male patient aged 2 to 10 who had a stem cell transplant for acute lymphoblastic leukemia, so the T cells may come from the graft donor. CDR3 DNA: TGTGCCATCAGCCCCGTTCGGGACAGGGACTACAATGAGCAGTTCTTC. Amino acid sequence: CAISPVRDRDYNEQFF.